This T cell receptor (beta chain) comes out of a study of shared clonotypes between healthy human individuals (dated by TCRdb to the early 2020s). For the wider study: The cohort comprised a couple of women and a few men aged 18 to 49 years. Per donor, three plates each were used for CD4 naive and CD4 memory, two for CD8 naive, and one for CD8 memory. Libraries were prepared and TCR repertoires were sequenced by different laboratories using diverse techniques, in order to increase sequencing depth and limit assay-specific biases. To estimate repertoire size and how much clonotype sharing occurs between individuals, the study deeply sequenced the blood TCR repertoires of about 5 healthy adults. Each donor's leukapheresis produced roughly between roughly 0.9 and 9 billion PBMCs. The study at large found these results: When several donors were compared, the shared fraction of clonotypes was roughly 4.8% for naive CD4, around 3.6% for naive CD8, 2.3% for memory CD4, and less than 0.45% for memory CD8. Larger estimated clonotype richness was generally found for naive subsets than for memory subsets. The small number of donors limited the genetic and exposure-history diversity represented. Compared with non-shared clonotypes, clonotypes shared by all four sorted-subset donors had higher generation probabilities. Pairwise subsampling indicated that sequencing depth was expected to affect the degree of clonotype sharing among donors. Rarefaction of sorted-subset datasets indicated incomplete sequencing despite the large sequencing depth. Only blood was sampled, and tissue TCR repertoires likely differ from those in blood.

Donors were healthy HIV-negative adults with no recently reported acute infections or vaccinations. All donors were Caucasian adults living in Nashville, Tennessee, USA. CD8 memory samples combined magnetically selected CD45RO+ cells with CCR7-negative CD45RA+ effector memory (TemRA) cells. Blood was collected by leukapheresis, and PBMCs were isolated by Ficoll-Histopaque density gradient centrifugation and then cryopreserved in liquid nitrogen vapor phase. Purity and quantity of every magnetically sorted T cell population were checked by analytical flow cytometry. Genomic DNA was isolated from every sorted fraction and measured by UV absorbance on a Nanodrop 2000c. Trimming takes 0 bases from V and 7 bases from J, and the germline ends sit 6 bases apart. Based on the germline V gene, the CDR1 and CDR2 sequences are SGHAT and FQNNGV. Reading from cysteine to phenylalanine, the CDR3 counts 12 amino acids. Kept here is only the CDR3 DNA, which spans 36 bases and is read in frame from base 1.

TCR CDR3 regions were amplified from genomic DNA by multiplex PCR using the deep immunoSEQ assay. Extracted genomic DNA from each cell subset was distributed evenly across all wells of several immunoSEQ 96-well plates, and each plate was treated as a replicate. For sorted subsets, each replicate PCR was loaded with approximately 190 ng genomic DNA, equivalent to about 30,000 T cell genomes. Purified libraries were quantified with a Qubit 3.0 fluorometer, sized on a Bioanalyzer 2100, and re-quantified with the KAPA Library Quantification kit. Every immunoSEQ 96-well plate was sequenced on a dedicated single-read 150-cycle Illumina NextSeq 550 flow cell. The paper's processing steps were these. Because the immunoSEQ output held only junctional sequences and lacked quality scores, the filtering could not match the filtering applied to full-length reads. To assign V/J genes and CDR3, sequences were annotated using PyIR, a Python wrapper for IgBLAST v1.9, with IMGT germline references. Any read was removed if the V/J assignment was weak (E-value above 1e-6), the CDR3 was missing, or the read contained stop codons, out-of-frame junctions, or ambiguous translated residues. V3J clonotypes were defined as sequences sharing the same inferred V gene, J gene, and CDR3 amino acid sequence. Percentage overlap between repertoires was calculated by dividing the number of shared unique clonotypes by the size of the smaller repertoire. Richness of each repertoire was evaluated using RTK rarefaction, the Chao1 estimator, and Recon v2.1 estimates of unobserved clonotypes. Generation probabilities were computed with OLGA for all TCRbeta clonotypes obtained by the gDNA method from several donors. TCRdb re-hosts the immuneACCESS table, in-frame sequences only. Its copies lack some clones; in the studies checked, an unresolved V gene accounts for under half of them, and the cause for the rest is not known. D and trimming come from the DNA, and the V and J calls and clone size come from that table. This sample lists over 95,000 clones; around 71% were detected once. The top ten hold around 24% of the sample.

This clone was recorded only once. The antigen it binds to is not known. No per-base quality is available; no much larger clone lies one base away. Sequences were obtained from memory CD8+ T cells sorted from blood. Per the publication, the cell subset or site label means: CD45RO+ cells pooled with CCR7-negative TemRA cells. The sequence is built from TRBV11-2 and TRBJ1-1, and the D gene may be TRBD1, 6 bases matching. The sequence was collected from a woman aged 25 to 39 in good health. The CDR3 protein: CASSLEGGEAFF. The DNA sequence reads TGTGCCAGCAGCTTAGAAGGGGGTGAAGCTTTCTTT.